One and the same sample provided the 30 T cell receptor beta chains below, sequenced in a study of blood T cell repertoires in COVID-19. Clones were read by immunoSEQ multiplex PCR, and TCRdb kept only the in-frame ones, dropping some. This repertoire shows 240,000 or so clones, 86% found once; its top ten account for 2% to 2.5%. The sequenced sample was PBMCs or T cells enriched from blood (not recorded which). The receptors were gathered from a woman between 50 and 59 years old who had recovered from COVID-19.

Only one count was recorded for this clone. V and J are TRBV20-1 and TRBJ2-7; D perhaps matches TRBD1 (7 bases). The CDR3 has 14 residues. V shed 3 bases and J shed 1 base, with 13 bases lying between them. Germline CDR1 and CDR2: DFQATT and SNEGSKA (reference sequence). The DNA of the CDR3 is TGCAGTGCTAGTTTGCGGGGACAGTCCTACGAGCAGTACTTC. Translating it yields CSASLRGQSYEQYF.

The chain is built from TRBV5-6 and TRBJ1-2; D unresolved. The ends were cut back, 0 bases at V and 0 bases at J, with 9 bases in the middle. The germline gives CDR1 SGHDT, CDR2 YYEEEE. This CDR3 is built from 15 residues. The CDR3 region is CASSLGLSPNYGYTF. The CDR3, as DNA: TGTGCCAGCAGCTTGGGACTGAGCCCTAACTATGGCTACACCTTC.

The rearrangement links TRBV21-1 to TRBJ1-4; whether TRBD1, the table's D call, matches the DNA was not checked. TRBV21-1 is flagged as a pseudogene. The CDR3 spans 16 residues. In nucleotides, the CDR3 is TGTGCCAGCAGCAATCGTCGGGCAGGGACTAATGAAAAACTGTTTTTT. It yields the protein CASSNRRAGTNEKLFF.

J is TRBJ2-5 and V is TRBV6-2 or TRBV6-3; 8 bases are shared with TRBD2. Germline V gene data show CDR1 as MNHEY and CDR2 as SVGEGT. V trimming: 0 bases; J trimming: 0 bases; junction bases outside the gene matches: 3. The length of the CDR3 is 16 residues. CDR3 region: CASSYSLAEYQETQYF. DNA of the CDR3: TGTGCCAGCAGTTACTCACTAGCGGAGTACCAAGAGACCCAGTACTTC.

This clone was counted once. The chain is built from TRBV5-1 and TRBJ2-1; a possible D gene is TRBD1 (6 bases). The CDR3 covers 14 residues. Germline-derived CDR1 and CDR2 are SGHRS and YFSETQ. Trimming removed 5 bases from V and 4 bases from J, with 13 bases in between. The CDR3 DNA reads as TGCGCCAGCAGGGCTGGGGGCGGTTACAATGAGCAGTTCTTC. Amino acid sequence: CASRAGGGYNEQFF.

This clone was detected only once. V is TRBV5-1 and J is TRBJ2-2; 9 bases map to TRBD2. Germline V gene sequence: CDR1 SGHRS, CDR2 YFSETQ. Trimming removed 0 bases from V and 9 bases from J; junction bases left unmatched: 6. The CDR3 contains 15 residues. The CDR3 here is CASSLARGRVRELFF. CDR3 DNA: TGCGCCAGCAGCTTGGCCCGCGGGAGGGTCCGGGAGCTGTTTTTT.

The chain links TRBV25-1 to TRBJ1-1, with unresolved D. CDR1 and CDR2 from the germline V gene are MGHDK and SYGVNS. The CDR3 totals 13 residues. The V and J ends lost 3 bases and 0 bases respectively, with 5 bases between them. CDR3 loop: CASSENMNTEAFF. DNA for the CDR3: TGTGCCAGCAGTGAGAACATGAACACTGAAGCTTTCTTT.

This clone came up once. J is TRBJ2-7 and V is TRBV6-1, with TRBD2 matching 9 bases. Losses at the gene ends were 1 base for V and 5 bases for J; bases not matched to a gene: 6. Per the germline V gene, CDR1 is MNHNS and CDR2 is SASEGT. The CDR3 is 15 amino acids. DNA for the CDR3: TGTGCCAGCAGTGAAGAAGCGGGAGGAGGGGACGAGCAGTACTTC. It specifies CASSEEAGGGDEQYF.

J is TRBJ2-1 and V is TRBV5-1; 9 bases align to TRBD1. This CDR3 is built from 15 residues. Unmatched junction bases numbered 7, after V lost 5 bases and J lost 4 bases. From germline, CDR1 is SGHRS and CDR2 YFSETQ. CDR3 residues: CASSTYGTGYNEQFF. The CDR3, as DNA: TGCGCCAGCAGTACTTATGGGACAGGGTACAATGAGCAGTTCTTC.

V usage is TRBV7-9 and J usage is TRBJ1-6; no clear D. The V end lost 8 bases, the J end lost 0 bases, and 17 bases lay between the germline ends. Germline V gene lookup returns CDR1 SEHNR and CDR2 FQNEAQ (reference sequence). CDR3 length: 17 residues. The CDR3: CASFQYGKSSYNSPLHF. The CDR3 nucleotides read TGTGCCAGCTTTCAGTACGGGAAGAGCTCCTATAATTCACCCCTCCACTTT.

This chain links TRBV30 with TRBJ1-3; 9 nucleotides match TRBD1. V lost 2 bases, J lost 3 bases, and 2 bases stayed unmatched. The CDR3 covers 14 residues. From germline, CDR1 is GTSNPN and CDR2 SVGIG (reference sequence). The CDR3 region has the DNA TGTGCCTGGAGTCCGGGACAGGGTGGAAACACCATATATTTT. Amino acid sequence: CAWSPGQGGNTIYF.

This clone was picked up a small number of times. The chain has TRBV3-1 (or the pseudogene TRBV3-2) and TRBJ2-5; D may be TRBD2 (6 bases). The CDR3 is made up of 15 amino acids. Germline V gene sequence: CDR1 LGHDT, CDR2 YNNKEL (reference sequence). V was pared by 2 bases and J by 7 bases, with 17 bases between. This CDR3 is CASSQRLAIRVTQYF. CDR3 nucleotides: TGTGCCAGCAGCCAACGTCTAGCGATAAGGGTGACCCAGTACTTC.

The J gene is TRBJ1-5, the V gene TRBV4-1; D uncertain. Germline values: CDR1 MGHRA, CDR2 YSYEKL. V shed 0 bases and J shed 8 bases, with 14 bases lying between them. The CDR3 is 15 residues long. CDR3: CASSQDPLGVEPQHF. In DNA, the CDR3 is TGCGCCAGCAGCCAAGACCCCCTCGGGGTCGAGCCCCAGCATTTT.

As DNA, the CDR3 is TGCGCCAGCAGCCCATTTCCGACAGGGGCCAGCAATCAGCCCCAGCATTTT. It yields the protein CASSPFPTGASNQPQHF. This chain connects TRBV4-1 to TRBJ1-5; 8 positions agree with TRBD1. Per the germline V gene, CDR1 is MGHRA and CDR2 is YSYEKL. J lost 1 base, V lost 4 bases, and 9 bases had no gene match. This CDR3 is built from 17 residues.

The chain carries TRBV27 and TRBJ1-2, with D possibly being TRBD1 (5 bases). Looked up from germline, CDR1 is MNHEY and CDR2 is SMNVEV (reference sequence). CDR3 length: 14 residues. Deletions cut 8 bases from V and 3 bases from J, with 16 bases between. The CDR3 region has the DNA TGTGCCAGCGGCTTCAGGGCAGAGGACTATGGCTACACCTTC. Protein: CASGFRAEDYGYTF.

The V gene is TRBV5-6, the J gene TRBJ1-1; no reliable D call. This CDR3 contains 14 residues. Germline V gene sequence: CDR1 SGHDT, CDR2 YYEEEE. V lost 1 base and J lost 2, with 9 bases in between. CDR3 coding DNA: TGTGCCAGCAGCTTGTGGCAGGTTAACACTGAAGCTTTCTTT. As protein: CASSLWQVNTEAFF.

The chain carries TRBV14 and TRBJ2-5; TRBD2 aligns across 10 bases. Germline V gene lookup returns CDR1 SGHDN and CDR2 FVKESK. V was pared by 0 bases and J by 0 bases, with 4 bases of the junction left unmatched. This CDR3 is built from 17 residues. The CDR3 sequence: CASSQDRLAGDQETQYF. In DNA, the CDR3 is TGTGCCAGCAGCCAAGATCGGCTAGCGGGGGACCAAGAGACCCAGTACTTC.

V usage is TRBV18 and J usage is TRBJ1-1; D is perhaps TRBD1 (6 bases). V lost 3 bases to trimming and J lost 5 bases, with 19 bases between them. Germline V CDR1 and CDR2: KGHSH, LQKENI. This CDR3 is built from 16 residues. The CDR3: CASSPGAGAGPTEAFF. CDR3 coding DNA: TGTGCCAGCTCACCGGGGGCGGGGGCCGGTCCTACTGAAGCTTTCTTT.

J is TRBJ1-6 and V is TRBV13; no reliable D call. CDR3 size: 14 residues. Germline lookup yields CDR1 PRHDT and CDR2 FYEKMQ (reference sequence). Trimming took off 0 bases at V and 9 bases at J, with 9 bases between the two ends. The CDR3 here is CASSLGRRASPLHF. The CDR3 DNA reads TGTGCCAGCAGCTTAGGCCGGAGGGCTTCACCCCTCCACTTT.

This rearrangement joins TRBV27 to TRBJ2-7; 12 bases are shared with TRBD2. Germline trimming cut 4 bases from V and 8 bases from J; bases unmatched to any gene: 9. The CDR3 totals 15 residues. Germline V gives CDR1 MNHEY, CDR2 SMNVEV (reference sequence). The CDR3 nucleotides are TGTGCCAGCAGTTCGTCCGGGACTAGCGGGTATAAGCAGTACTTC. It encodes CASSSSGTSGYKQYF.

V is TRBV24-1 and J is TRBJ2-1; maybe TRBD2 (5 bases). The CDR3 runs to 15 residues. Germline CDR1 reads KGHDR; CDR2 reads SFDVKD. The V end was cut by 2 bases, the J end by 4 bases, with 11 bases between. CDR3 sequence: CATSDSSGPYNEQFF. Here the CDR3 DNA reads TGTGCCACCAGTGATTCCAGCGGACCTTACAATGAGCAGTTCTTC.

J is TRBJ1-3 and V is TRBV15; no definite D call. The CDR3 contains 16 residues. Trimming removed 0 bases from V and 4 bases from J, with 13 bases in between. Germline V gene data show CDR1 as LNHNV and CDR2 as YYDKDF (reference sequence). The CDR3 bases are TGTGCCACCAGCAGAGATCGAGGAGGGCCAGGAAACACCATATATTTT. Protein: CATSRDRGGPGNTIYF.

The chain uses TRBV4-3 and TRBJ2-1; tentatively, D is TRBD2 (6 bases). Germline V gene lookup returns CDR1 LGHNA and CDR2 YSLEER. Trimming shortened V by 4 bases and J by 8 bases, and 12 bases separated the two germline ends. The CDR3 runs to 13 residues. This CDR3 is CASSPQPGDEQFF. In DNA form, the CDR3 reads TGCGCCAGCAGCCCTCAACCGGGGGATGAGCAGTTCTTC.

J is TRBJ2-5 and V is TRBV30; 9 bases line up with TRBD2. J was trimmed by 6 bases and V by 4 bases; bases with no gene match: 9. This CDR3 has 14 amino acids. Per the germline V gene, CDR1 is GTSNPN and CDR2 is SVGIG (reference sequence). The CDR3 sequence: CAWNSGGGGQTQYF. Written as DNA, the CDR3 is TGTGCCTGGAATAGCGGGGGAGGCGGACAGACCCAGTACTTC.

The chain is built from TRBV7-2 and TRBJ2-1, with 7 bases matching TRBD2. Trimming cost V 5 bases and J 0 bases; bases outside gene matches: 7. The CDR3 loop spans 16 amino acids. Germline V gene data show CDR1 as SGHTA and CDR2 as FQGNSA. The CDR3 region is CASSMIAGSSYNEQFF. In DNA form, the CDR3 reads TGTGCCAGCAGCATGATAGCGGGTAGCTCCTACAATGAGCAGTTCTTC.

This clone was detected a few times. J is TRBJ1-1 and V is TRBV10-3, with unresolved D. V was cut by 1 base and J by 4 bases, with 4 bases left in between. There are 12 residues in the CDR3. Germline-derived CDR1 and CDR2 are ENHRY and SYGVKD. CDR3 sequence reads: CAISEWSTEAFF. The CDR3 nucleotides are TGTGCCATCAGTGAGTGGAGCACTGAAGCTTTCTTT.

This clone occurred once. The gene calls are TRBV7-2 and TRBJ1-5, with a tentative D call TRBD1 (5 bases). The CDR3 contains 14 residues. V was shortened by 4 bases and J by 4 bases, with 11 bases between the two germline ends. Germline CDR1 is SGHTA and CDR2 is FQGNSA. The CDR3 DNA follows: TGTGCCAGCAGCTGGAGCGGGGGAAATCAGCCCCAGCATTTT. Amino acid sequence: CASSWSGGNQPQHF.

CDR3 amino acids: CASSPPGLAGGPYEQYF. CDR3 DNA sequence: TGTGCCAGCTCACCACCGGGACTAGCGGGGGGGCCGTACGAGCAGTACTTC. The genes are TRBV18 and TRBJ2-7, with TRBD2 identical over 16 bases. Germline CDR1 is KGHSH and CDR2 is LQKENI. The CDR3 extends over 17 amino acids. The V gene end was trimmed by 0 bases and the J gene end by 4 bases; junction bases not matched to a gene: 3.

The chain links TRBV25-1 to TRBJ1-2; TRBD1 agrees at 10 bases. Unmatched junction bases numbered 6, after V lost 2 bases and J lost 6 bases. In germline, CDR1 is MGHDK, CDR2 SYGVNS. The CDR3 runs 15 residues. This CDR3 reads CASSEPGTGVDGYTF. The DNA of the CDR3 is TGTGCCAGCAGTGAACCCGGGACAGGGGTCGATGGCTACACCTTC.

The chain links TRBV4-1 to TRBJ2-7; D perhaps matches TRBD2 (5 bases). V lost 2 bases, J lost 7 bases, and 18 bases lay in between. The germline V gene encodes CDR1 MGHRA and CDR2 YSYEKL. This CDR3 spans 15 amino acids. CDR3 nucleotides: TGCGCCAGCAGCCAATTCTACCCCGCTACGGGAGAGCAGTACTTC. Residues: CASSQFYPATGEQYF.